Listed here are 23 T cell receptor beta chains from one sample, sequenced in a study of T cells in Graves' hyperthyroidism and ophthalmopathy. TCR beta CDR3 region amplification was performed from RNA transcripts. The study used the HTBI primer set for a first-round RT-PCR of the TCR CDR3. MiXCR was run by TCRdb on the multiplex PCR reads, yielding one entry per CDR3 protein. The sample holds about 620,000 distinct CDR3 sequences, 16% seen once. Sequencing input: blood. The source is a woman aged 25 to 45 with Graves' hyperthyroidism.

The V gene is TRBV18, the J gene TRBJ2-1, with D unresolved. CDR3 length: 12 residues. Trimming cost V 3 bases and J 5 bases, with 5 bases left between them. Per the germline V gene, CDR1 is KGHSH and CDR2 is LQKENI. Here the CDR3 DNA reads TGTGCCAGCTCACCGAACCACAATGAGCAGTTCTTC. Encoded protein: CASSPNHNEQFF.

This clonotype was seen ten or more times. The CDR3 sequence: CAWTTGNTEAFF. In nucleotides, the CDR3 is TGTGCCTGGACGACAGGGAACACTGAAGCTTTCTTT. The genes are TRBV30 and TRBJ1-1, with TRBD1 as a possible D gene (6 bases). CDR3 size: 12 residues. Germline V gene sequence: CDR1 GTSNPN, CDR2 SVGIG (reference sequence). V gave up 4 bases and J gave up 1 base, with 7 bases separating them.

As to this clonotype: One junction end does not reproduce the germline sequence, and a read error may be involved. The rearrangement links TRBV7-2 to TRBJ2-3; D remains ambiguous. Per the germline V gene, CDR1 is SGHTA and CDR2 is FQGNSA. The CDR3 runs to 16 residues. The CDR3 here is CASSSVSRLTSATRYF. CDR3 coding DNA: TGTGCCAGCAGCTCCGTTAGCAGGCTGACGTCGGCTACGCGGTATTTT.

The V and J genes are TRBV30 and TRBJ1-1, with 7 bases identical to TRBD1. J was trimmed by 5 bases and V by 0 bases; bases with no gene match: 6. Germline V lookup: CDR1 GTSNPN, CDR2 SVGIG (reference sequence). The CDR3 runs 14 residues. CDR3 bases: TGTGCCTGGAGTGTAAAGGGGGCTTGGACTGAAGCTTTCTTT. This encodes CAWSVKGAWTEAFF.

This clonotype came up many times. This chain uses TRBV28 with TRBJ2-1; D unclear. Germline V gene sequence: CDR1 MDHEN, CDR2 SYDVKM. Trimming removed 5 bases from V and 3 bases from J, with 5 bases in between. The CDR3 spans 12 residues. DNA of the CDR3: TGTGCCAGCAGTGATTTCTACAATGAGCAGTTCTTC. It translates to CASSDFYNEQFF.

The CDR3 protein is CASTQALNEKLFF. The CDR3 DNA sequence: TGTGCCAGCACCCAAGCGCTGAATGAAAAACTGTTTTTT. This chain connects TRBV28 to TRBJ1-4; D gene unclear. CDR3 length: 13 residues. Trimming cost V 7 bases and J 5 bases, with 11 bases left between them. Germline V gives CDR1 MDHEN, CDR2 SYDVKM.

This clonotype was observed at least ten times. The rearrangement joins TRBV11-2 to TRBJ2-4; 8 nucleotides line up with TRBD1. Germline V gene lookup returns CDR1 SGHAT and CDR2 FQNNGV. Unmatched junction bases numbered 1, after V lost 3 bases and J lost 3 bases. This CDR3 region has 14 residues. The CDR3: CASSFTGGKNIQYF. The CDR3 DNA reads as TGTGCCAGCAGCTTCACAGGGGGCAAAAACATTCAGTACTTC.

This clonotype was observed many times. This chain links TRBV29-1 with TRBJ2-7, with 10 bases that match TRBD2. V shed 3 bases, J shed 4 bases, and the junction held 9 bases outside the gene matches. The germline V gene has CDR1 SQVTM and CDR2 ANQGSEA. The CDR3 is 15 amino acids. The chain's CDR3 is CSVETPSGSIYEQYF. DNA of the CDR3: TGCAGCGTTGAGACGCCTAGCGGGAGTATATACGAGCAGTACTTC.

The V gene is TRBV7-3, the J gene TRBJ2-7, with 9 bases aligning to TRBD2. CDR1 and CDR2 from the germline V gene are SGHTA and FQGTGA. This CDR3 has 13 amino acids. The junction had 5 bases not matched to a gene; V was cut back by 5 bases and J by 6 bases. The CDR3 spells CASSPAGGGEQYF. CDR3 nucleotides: TGTGCCAGCAGCCCCGCGGGGGGGGGCGAGCAGTACTTC.

In this sample, this clonotype turned up many times. The chain has TRBV6-6 and TRBJ1-2; D is unclear. CDR3 length: 15 amino acids. Trimming cost V 0 bases and J 8 bases, with 16 bases left between them. The germline gives CDR1 MNHNY, CDR2 SVGAGI (reference sequence). The CDR3 DNA is TGTGCCAGCAGTTACTCGGAGTTCTCCGTTCGGGGCTACACCTTC. Residues: CASSYSEFSVRGYTF.

As concerns this clonotype: Since a much larger clone is just one base distant, this may be a read error. The genes are TRBV2 and TRBJ2-7; TRBD1 might be the D (6 bases). In germline, CDR1 is SNHLY, CDR2 FYNNEI. The length of the CDR3 is 13 residues. In DNA, the CDR3 is TGTACCAGCAGGGGCGCATACTTGGACGAGCAGTACTTC. Protein sequence: CTSRGAYLDEQYF.

For this clonotype: Being one base from a much bigger clone, this may be a read error. This chain links TRBV7-6 with TRBJ2-7; D is perhaps TRBD2 (6 bases). Germline V CDR1 and CDR2: SGHVS, FNYEAQ. The V gene lost 4 bases and the J gene lost 8 bases, with 12 bases spanning the gap. The CDR3 is made up of 12 amino acids. CDR3 nucleotide sequence: TGTGCCAGCAGCTCGTGGACTAATCAGCAGTACTTC. This translates into CASSSWTNQQYF.

The V call is TRBV6-7, the J call TRBJ2-7; D not resolved. TRBV6-7 is given ORF status, its function remaining uncertain. There are 12 residues in the CDR3. V lost 0 bases and J lost 3, with 3 bases in between. The CDR3 coding sequence is TGTGCCAGCAGTTACTCCGACTACGAGCAGTACTTC. Its translation is CASSYSDYEQYF.

A few counts support this clonotype. The chain combines TRBV9 with TRBJ1-2; tentative D call: TRBD1 (5 bases). Germline V gives CDR1 SGDLS, CDR2 YYNGEE. Deletions cut 4 bases from V and 8 bases from J, with 21 bases between. This CDR3 contains 15 residues. The CDR3 region has the DNA TGTGCCAGCAGCACGCGACAGTCCGTTGTGGGGGGCTACACCTTC. As protein: CASSTRQSVVGGYTF.

This clonotype appeared many times. The V gene is TRBV27, the J gene TRBJ2-1; perhaps D is TRBD1 or TRBD2 (5 bases each). The CDR3 totals 17 residues. Germline V lookup: CDR1 MNHEY, CDR2 SMNVEV (reference sequence). With 0 bases removed from V and 3 bases from J, the gap between germline ends came to 15 bases. The CDR3 loop reads CASSLSRQTTSYNEQFF. The CDR3 nucleotides read TGTGCCAGCAGTTTATCCCGACAGACTACTAGCTACAATGAGCAGTTCTTC.

The sample holds many counts of this clonotype. The chain recombines TRBV6-2 or TRBV6-3 with TRBJ2-7, with TRBD1 identical over 8 bases. This CDR3 is 16 amino acids long. Looked up from germline, CDR1 is MNHEY and CDR2 is SVGEGT. Losses at the gene ends were 2 bases for V and 3 bases for J; bases not matched to a gene: 9. The CDR3 loop is CASSYAGTGSNYEQYF. CDR3 coding DNA: TGTGCCAGCAGTTACGCGGGGACAGGATCCAACTACGAGCAGTACTTC.

This chain joins TRBV6-9 and TRBJ2-1; no clear D. The CDR3 loop spans 13 amino acids. CDR1 and CDR2 from the germline V gene are MNHGY and SVAAGI. V gave up 4 bases and J gave up 7 bases, with 11 bases separating them. This CDR3 is CASSLESNNEQFF. Written as DNA, the CDR3 is TGTGCCAGCAGTTTAGAATCGAATAATGAGCAGTTCTTC.

This clonotype was observed at least ten times. V usage is TRBV5-1 and J usage is TRBJ2-3, with 9 bases identical to TRBD2. This CDR3 has 15 amino acids. Germline V CDR1 and CDR2: SGHRS, YFSETQ. After removal of 1 base from V and 6 bases from J, the junction contained 6 bases not matched to a gene. The CDR3 DNA follows: TGCGCCAGCAGCTTGTCCCTAGCGGGAAGGGATACGCAGTATTTT. It translates to CASSLSLAGRDTQYF.

This clonotype has more than one count but fewer than ten. The rearrangement joins TRBV6-1 to TRBJ1-4; 8 bases are shared with TRBD1. The junction had 8 bases not matched to a gene; V was cut back by 6 bases and J by 5 bases. CDR3 size: 15 residues. CDR1 is MNHNS and CDR2 is SASEGT in the germline V gene. The CDR3 loop is CASRASGGQNEKLFF. CDR3 DNA: TGTGCCAGCAGGGCTTCAGGGGGCCAGAATGAAAAACTGTTTTTT.

This clonotype showed up just a few times. This rearrangement joins TRBV12-3 or TRBV12-4 to TRBJ2-7, with D possibly being TRBD1 (6 bases). Between the trimmed V and J ends, which lost 2 bases and 7 bases, there was a span of 9 bases. This CDR3 contains 12 residues. CDR3: CASSLWGQEQYF. The CDR3 DNA reads TGTGCCAGCAGTTTATGGGGGCAAGAGCAGTACTTC.

This rearrangement joins TRBV18 to TRBJ1-4, with D possibly TRBD1 on 6 matching bases. This CDR3 spans 15 amino acids. Germline V CDR1 and CDR2: KGHSH, LQKENI. Trimming stripped 3 bases from V and 8 bases from J, with 16 bases between. Here the CDR3 DNA reads TGTGCCAGCTCACCGAGGCAGGGTGGGGGCGAAAAACTGTTTTTT. Protein sequence: CASSPRQGGGEKLFF.

This clonotype occurred many times. This chain uses TRBV11-2 with TRBJ2-2; D gene ambiguous. Germline CDR1 is SGHAT and CDR2 is FQNNGV. This CDR3 is 11 amino acids long. The ends were cut back, 7 bases at V and 6 bases at J, with 6 bases in the middle. CDR3 residues: CASNAAGELFF. DNA for the CDR3: TGTGCCAGCAACGCGGCCGGGGAGCTGTTTTTT.

In its sample, this clonotype was seen many times. The chain employs TRBV18 and TRBJ2-1, with D tentatively TRBD1 or TRBD2 (5 bases each). The CDR3 sequence is 12 residues long. Germline V gives CDR1 KGHSH, CDR2 LQKENI. The germline V and J ends were trimmed by 5 bases and 10 bases, with 12 bases remaining between them. The CDR3 nucleotides read TGTGCCAGCTCAACTAGAGGGGACGAGCAGTTCTTC. Encoded protein: CASSTRGDEQFF.